This record looks at one T cell receptor (beta chain) sequence and its context. These data originate in a study of PD-1 blockade in classical Hodgkin lymphoma. Trimming removed 0 bases at V and 0 bases at J, with 17 bases between. CDR3 length: 19 amino acids. From germline, CDR1 is LGHNA and CDR2 YSLEER. Described time point: cycle 4 day 1 (C4D1), after six to seven weeks of nivolumab. With no exception, relapse followed autologous stem cell transplantation in all patients, and brentuximab vedotin exposure varied. Magnetic negative selection isolated CD8+ T cells from thawed PBMCs. The data were produced by immunoSEQ multiplex PCR, yet TCRdb's version contains in-frame clones alone and is incomplete. The repertoire holds roughly 20,000 clones, with around four fifths as singletons.

The specimen comprised CD8+ T cells from blood, sampled before the fourth cycle of nivolumab. The source is a human donor with classical Hodgkin lymphoma. The rearrangement joins TRBV4-3 to TRBJ1-4; D is possibly TRBD1 (5 bases). CDR3 in DNA: TGCGCCAGCAGCCAAGATCTCCTCGGCAGGGTGGCAACTAATGAAAAACTGTTTTTT. Protein: CASSQDLLGRVATNEKLFF.